This T cell receptor (beta chain) comes out of a study of beta chain features in type 1 diabetes. Expressed TCRB transcripts got sequenced, as all isolated RNA was reverse transcribed. TCRdb keeps only in-frame clones here, not all; method: immunoSEQ multiplex PCR. Seen here are 140,000 or so clones, 8% to 13% observed once, and the top ten hold 1.3%. The CDR3 length is 16 residues. With 0 bases removed from V and 5 bases from J, the gap between germline ends came to 15 bases. The germline V gene encodes CDR1 SGDLS and CDR2 YYNGEE. This TCR derives from a man aged 18 to 29 in good health. Sequenced material: naive CD4+ T cells from blood. The gene calls are TRBV9 and TRBJ2-1; possibly TRBD1 for D (5 bases). The CDR3 reads CASSVEQESMNNEQFF. CDR3 DNA sequence: TGTGCCAGCAGCGTAGAACAGGAGTCAATGAACAATGAGCAGTTCTTC.